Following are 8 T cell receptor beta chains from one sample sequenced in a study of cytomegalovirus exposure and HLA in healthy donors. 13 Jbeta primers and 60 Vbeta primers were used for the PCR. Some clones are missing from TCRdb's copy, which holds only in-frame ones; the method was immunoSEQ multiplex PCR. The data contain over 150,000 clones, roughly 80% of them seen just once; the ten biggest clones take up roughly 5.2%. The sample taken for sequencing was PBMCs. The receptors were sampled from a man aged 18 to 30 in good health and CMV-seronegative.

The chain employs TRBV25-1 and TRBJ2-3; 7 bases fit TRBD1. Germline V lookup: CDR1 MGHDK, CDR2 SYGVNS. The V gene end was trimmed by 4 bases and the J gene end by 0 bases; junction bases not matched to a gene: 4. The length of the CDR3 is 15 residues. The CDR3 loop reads CASSGRDRSTDTQYF. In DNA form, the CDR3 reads TGTGCCAGCAGTGGTCGGGACAGAAGCACAGATACGCAGTATTTT. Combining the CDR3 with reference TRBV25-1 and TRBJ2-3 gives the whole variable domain EADIYQTPRYLVIGTGKKITLECSQTMGHDKMYWYQQDPGMELHLIHYSYGVNSTEKGDLSSESTVSRIRTEHFPLTLESARPSHTSQYLCASSGRDRSTDTQYFGPGTRLTVL.

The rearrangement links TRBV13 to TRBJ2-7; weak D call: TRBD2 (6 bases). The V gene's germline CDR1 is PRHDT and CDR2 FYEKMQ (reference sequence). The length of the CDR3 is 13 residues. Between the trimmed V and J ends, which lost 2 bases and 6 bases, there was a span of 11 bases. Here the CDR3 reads CASSLRQGGEQYF. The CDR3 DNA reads TGTGCCAGCAGCTTAAGGCAGGGAGGCGAGCAGTACTTC.

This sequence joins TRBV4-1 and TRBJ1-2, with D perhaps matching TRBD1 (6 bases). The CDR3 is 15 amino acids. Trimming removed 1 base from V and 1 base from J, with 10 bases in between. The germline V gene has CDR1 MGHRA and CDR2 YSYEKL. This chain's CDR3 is CASSQAGTNNYGYTF. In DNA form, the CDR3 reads TGCGCCAGCAGCCAAGCTGGGACAAATAACTATGGCTACACCTTC.

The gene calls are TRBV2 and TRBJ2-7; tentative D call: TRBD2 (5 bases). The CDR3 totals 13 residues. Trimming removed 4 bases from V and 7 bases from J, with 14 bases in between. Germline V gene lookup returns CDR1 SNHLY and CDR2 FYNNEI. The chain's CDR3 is CASSVALSGEQYF. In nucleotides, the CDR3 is TGTGCCAGCAGTGTCGCGCTTTCGGGGGAGCAGTACTTC.

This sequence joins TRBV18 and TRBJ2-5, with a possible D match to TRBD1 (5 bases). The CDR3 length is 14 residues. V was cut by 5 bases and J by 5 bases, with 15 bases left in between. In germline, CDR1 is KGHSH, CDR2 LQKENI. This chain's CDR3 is CASSNAREFETQYF. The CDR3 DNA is TGTGCCAGCTCAAATGCCAGGGAATTTGAGACCCAGTACTTC.

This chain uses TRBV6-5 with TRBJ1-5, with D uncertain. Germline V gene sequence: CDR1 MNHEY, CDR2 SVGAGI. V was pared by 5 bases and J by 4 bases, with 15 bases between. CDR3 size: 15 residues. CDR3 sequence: CASSRRPGRNQPQHF. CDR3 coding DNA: TGTGCCAGCAGTCGCAGGCCCGGTAGGAATCAGCCCCAGCATTTT.

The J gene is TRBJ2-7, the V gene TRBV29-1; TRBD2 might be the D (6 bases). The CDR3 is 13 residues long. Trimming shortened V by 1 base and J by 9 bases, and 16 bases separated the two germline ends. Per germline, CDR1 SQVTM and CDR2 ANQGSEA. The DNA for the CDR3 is TGCAGCGTTGAAGTCACGGGACTTCTTAGGCAGTACTTC. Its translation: CSVEVTGLLRQYF.

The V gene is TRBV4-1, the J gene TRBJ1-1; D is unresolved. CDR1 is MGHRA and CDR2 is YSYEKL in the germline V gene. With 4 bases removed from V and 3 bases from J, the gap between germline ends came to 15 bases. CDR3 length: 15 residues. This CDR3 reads CASSLLTAVDTEAFF. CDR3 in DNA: TGCGCCAGCAGCCTCCTCACCGCAGTCGACACTGAAGCTTTCTTT.